Each of the 13 T cell receptor beta chains below was sequenced from the same sample in a study of blood T cells in healthy people across ages. Together with a sample-barcoded 5' primer, a J-beta primer mix was included in a second PCR lasting about 6 to 11 cycles. TCRdb redid the calling of the 5' RACE reads with MiXCR, one entry per CDR3 protein. The sample includes some 1.5 million distinct CDR3 sequences, around 40% of them seen just once. Sequencing input: blood. These receptors all stem from a woman under 30 in good health.

There are a few counts of this clonotype. This chain links TRBV5-1 with TRBJ2-1; D is uncertain. Trimming took off 0 bases at V and 9 bases at J, with 10 bases between the two ends. The CDR3 extends over 13 amino acids. Germline V lookup: CDR1 SGHRS, CDR2 YFSETQ. CDR3 loop: CASSLEVAGEQFF. The CDR3 DNA reads as TGCGCCAGCAGCTTGGAGGTGGCAGGTGAGCAGTTCTTC.

The chain is built from TRBV2 and TRBJ2-5; no clear D gene. CDR1 is SNHLY, CDR2 FYNNEI, per germline. The CDR3 totals 13 residues. The V gene lost 7 bases and the J gene lost 5 bases, with 14 bases spanning the gap. The CDR3 coding sequence is TGTGCCAGCACCTTACTTCCAGCGGAGACCCAGTACTTC. This sequence encodes CASTLLPAETQYF.

This clonotype has just one count. This rearrangement joins TRBV4-2 to TRBJ2-3, with 9 positions matching TRBD2. Germline values: CDR1 LGHNA, CDR2 YNFKEQ. J lost 2 bases, V lost 0 bases, and 9 bases had no gene match. The CDR3 has 18 amino acids. The CDR3 spells CASSQDPLAGRYTDTQYF. The CDR3 DNA follows: TGTGCCAGCAGCCAAGATCCCCTAGCGGGAAGGTACACAGATACGCAGTATTTT.

This chain uses TRBV20-1 with TRBJ2-7, with TRBD2 matching over 7 bases. CDR1 DFQATT and CDR2 SNEGSKA come from the germline V gene (reference sequence). This CDR3 contains 13 residues. The J segment lost 3 bases and the V segment lost 3 bases, leaving 5 bases of the junction unmatched. CDR3 in amino acids: CSASGGSHYEQYF. The CDR3 nucleotides are TGCAGTGCTAGCGGGGGGTCCCACTACGAGCAGTACTTC.

The CDR3 sequence: CASSYPPTVAFF. The CDR3 DNA reads TGTGCCAGCAGTTACCCCCCGACAGTAGCTTTCTTT. This chain links TRBV6-6 with TRBJ1-1; D might be TRBD1 (5 bases). CDR3 length: 12 amino acids. From germline, CDR1 is MNHNY and CDR2 SVGAGI (reference sequence). Trimming left V 2 bases short and J 10 bases short, with 11 bases between.

This clonotype was seen a handful of times. The V and J genes are TRBV12-3 or TRBV12-4 and TRBJ1-2, with D possibly being TRBD1 (5 bases). This CDR3 is built from 15 residues. V was pared by 7 bases and J by 4 bases, with 19 bases between. The CDR3 reads CASTLGGTGSYGYTF. CDR3 nucleotides: TGTGCCAGCACCCTGGGGGGGACTGGGAGCTATGGCTACACCTTC.

This clonotype was observed a handful of times. V and J are TRBV24-1 and TRBJ2-3, with 13 bases aligning to TRBD2. V shed 5 bases, J shed 6 bases, and the junction held 7 bases outside the gene matches. The CDR3 runs to 16 residues. The germline V gene has CDR1 KGHDR and CDR2 SFDVKD. The CDR3 sequence is CATSGGLAGVSDTQYF. The CDR3, as DNA: TGTGCCACCAGTGGCGGACTAGCGGGAGTTTCCGATACGCAGTATTTT.

This clonotype has only a few counts. The genes are TRBV20-1 and TRBJ1-4; D perhaps matches TRBD1 (6 bases). The germline V and J ends were trimmed by 3 bases and 8 bases, with 13 bases remaining between them. In germline, CDR1 is DFQATT, CDR2 SNEGSKA (reference sequence). CDR3 length: 13 amino acids. CDR3 sequence (DNA): TGCAGTGCTAGTAAAGGGGGGGGCGAAAAACTGTTTTTT. Protein product: CSASKGGGEKLFF.

This clonotype was seen a few times. The chain carries TRBV6-2 or TRBV6-3 and TRBJ1-5; TRBD1 matches at 7 bases. Germline trimming cut 1 base from V and 4 bases from J; bases unmatched to any gene: 4. The CDR3 consists of 15 residues. From germline, CDR1 is MNHEY and CDR2 SVGEGT. The CDR3 region has the DNA TGTGCCAGCAGTTACTTCTCACAGGGGAATCAGCCCCAGCATTTT. Protein sequence: CASSYFSQGNQPQHF.

The chain links TRBV12-3 or TRBV12-4 to TRBJ2-1, with 9 bases matching TRBD2. CDR3 length equals 15 residues. Trimming removed 1 base from V and 7 bases from J; junction bases left unmatched: 5. CDR3 amino acids: CASSLEAGGLNEQFF. The DNA of the CDR3 is TGTGCCAGCAGTTTAGAAGCGGGAGGATTAAATGAGCAGTTCTTC.

This clonotype was counted only a few times. This chain uses TRBV25-1 with TRBJ1-4; D uncertain. Trimming left V 2 bases short and J 5 bases short, with 6 bases between. Germline-derived CDR1 and CDR2 are MGHDK and SYGVNS. CDR3 length: 13 amino acids. As DNA, the CDR3 is TGTGCCAGCAGTGAACCCGGGAATGAAAAACTGTTTTTT. Translation: CASSEPGNEKLFF.

The V call is TRBV27, the J call TRBJ1-4, with 10 nucleotides matching TRBD1. Germline loops: CDR1 MNHEY, CDR2 SMNVEV (reference sequence). CDR3 length: 14 amino acids. J was trimmed by 8 bases and V by 6 bases; bases with no gene match: 6. The DNA for the CDR3 is TGTGCCAGCAGGACGGGGACAGGGGAGGAAAAACTGTTTTTT. Translation: CASRTGTGEEKLFF.

This clonotype was counted only a few times. V and J are TRBV5-1 and TRBJ2-7, with 11 bases matching TRBD2. CDR3 length: 14 amino acids. Germline assignment: CDR1 SGHRS and CDR2 YFSETQ. J gave up 6 bases and V 4 bases, and 6 bases lay outside the gene matches. This CDR3 reads CASSIGLAGGEQYF. The CDR3 DNA follows: TGCGCCAGCAGCATAGGACTAGCGGGCGGCGAGCAGTACTTC. The whole variable domain, filled in from reference TRBV5-1 and TRBJ2-7, reads KAGVTQTPRYLIKTRGQQVTLSCSPISGHRSVSWYQQTPGQGLQFLFEYFSETQRNKGNFPGRFSGRQFSNSRSEMNVSTLELGDSALYLCASSIGLAGGEQYFGPGTRLTVT.